This TCR beta chain came from a study of T cells in Graves' hyperthyroidism and ophthalmopathy. Study results and limitations: Median prediction lead before ophthalmopathy onset was 5 to 7.5 months with the model. Stable hyperthyroidism and ophthalmopathy were separated using 13 V-J signatures. Blood also held most thyroid clonotypes expanded beyond 0.001.

As concerns this clonotype: Its antigen remains unknown.

This CDR3 has 14 amino acids. Germline CDR1 is MNHEY and CDR2 is SVGEGT. Trimming left V 7 bases short and J 3 bases short, with 15 bases between. Using RNA transcripts as the source, TCR beta CDR3 regions were amplified. Researchers ran a first-round RT-PCR on the TCR CDR3 using the HTBI primer set. TCRdb called the multiplex PCR reads again in MiXCR, with one record for every CDR3 protein. The repertoire has 560,000 or so distinct CDR3 sequences, 20% of them found once; the top ten carry less than 55%. In making diagnoses, clinical symptoms, serum thyroxine and TRAb, thyroid ultrasound and orbital computed tomography were all used.

This receptor was obtained from a man aged 35 to 55 with Graves' ophthalmopathy. V usage is TRBV6-2 or TRBV6-3 and J usage is TRBJ1-1; the D is unclear. The sample was blood. The CDR3 DNA reads as TGTGCCAGCAAATCCGGGCCCATATACACTGAAGCTTTCTTT. Translated, it gives CASKSGPIYTEAFF.